This T cell receptor (beta chain) was found in a study of long-term antiretroviral therapy in people with HIV. Study-wide background: First collections came about a decade before the 2015 immediate-ART recommendation.

Study-level points and caveats: In the period from 2004 to 2017, blood was collected, possibly under older ART regimens.

Researchers ran immunoSEQ v3.0 at survey level. Some clones are missing from TCRdb's copy, which holds only in-frame ones; the method was immunoSEQ multiplex PCR. Among roughly 16,000 clones listed, 90% to 95% were seen once. CDR1 SGHTA and CDR2 FQGNSA come from the germline V gene. The CDR3 totals 15 residues. Trimming stripped 5 bases from V and 5 bases from J, with 19 bases between. Comment on this clone: Its target is not known.

Specimen: unsorted PBMCs, collected approximately 11 years after starting antiretroviral therapy. The V and J genes are TRBV7-2 and TRBJ2-7, with a weak D call TRBD1 (5 bases). This clonotype originated in a man younger than 40 with HIV. CDR3 protein: CASSLWLTAGHEQYV. DNA of the CDR3: TGTGCCAGCAGCCTCTGGTTAACGGCAGGGCACGAGCAGTACGTC.